This T cell receptor beta chain stems from a study of blood T cell repertoires in COVID-19. About the research overall: COVID-19 samples, acute and convalescent, were from the United States, Italy and Spain. PBMCs, B-cell-depleted T cells, or T cells were the source of the cDNA or gDNA that made up the material.

Per the authors' pipeline: Reference gene primer amplification in the assay estimated nucleated cell counts. Here immunoSEQ multiplex PCR was the method, and the copy in TCRdb shows in-frame clones only, minus some. For V, J and clone size, that table is used; D and trimming come from the DNA. The table has 200,000 to 250,000 clones, approximately 88% seen once; the top ten hold less than 7.5%. V was clipped by 4 bases and J by 6 bases, with 18 bases between them. CDR3 length equals 16 residues. CDR1 KGHDR and CDR2 SFDVKD come from the germline V gene. The material sequenced was peripheral blood. The receptor was isolated from a man in his sixties who had recovered from COVID-19. The chain employs TRBV24-1 and TRBJ2-1; TRBD1 is a possible D gene (6 bases). The CDR3 is CATSDSQGRGSNEQFF. In nucleotides, the CDR3 is TGTGCCACCAGTGACTCACAGGGCAGGGGTAGCAATGAGCAGTTCTTC.